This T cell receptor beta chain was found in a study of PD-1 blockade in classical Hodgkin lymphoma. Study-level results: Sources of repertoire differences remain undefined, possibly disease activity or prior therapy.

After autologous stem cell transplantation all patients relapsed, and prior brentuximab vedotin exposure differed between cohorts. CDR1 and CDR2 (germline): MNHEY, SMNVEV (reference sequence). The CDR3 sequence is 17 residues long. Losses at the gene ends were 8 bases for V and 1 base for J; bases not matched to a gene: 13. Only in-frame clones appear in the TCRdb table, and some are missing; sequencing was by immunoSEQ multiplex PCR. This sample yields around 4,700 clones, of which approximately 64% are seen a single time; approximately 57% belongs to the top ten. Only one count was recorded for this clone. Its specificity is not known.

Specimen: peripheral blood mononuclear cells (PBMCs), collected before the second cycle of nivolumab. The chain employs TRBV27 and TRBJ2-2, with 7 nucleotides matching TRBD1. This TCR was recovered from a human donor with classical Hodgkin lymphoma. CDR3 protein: CASHHGLGQRNTGELFF. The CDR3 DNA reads TGTGCCAGCCACCATGGGTTGGGACAGAGGAACACCGGGGAGCTGTTTTTT.